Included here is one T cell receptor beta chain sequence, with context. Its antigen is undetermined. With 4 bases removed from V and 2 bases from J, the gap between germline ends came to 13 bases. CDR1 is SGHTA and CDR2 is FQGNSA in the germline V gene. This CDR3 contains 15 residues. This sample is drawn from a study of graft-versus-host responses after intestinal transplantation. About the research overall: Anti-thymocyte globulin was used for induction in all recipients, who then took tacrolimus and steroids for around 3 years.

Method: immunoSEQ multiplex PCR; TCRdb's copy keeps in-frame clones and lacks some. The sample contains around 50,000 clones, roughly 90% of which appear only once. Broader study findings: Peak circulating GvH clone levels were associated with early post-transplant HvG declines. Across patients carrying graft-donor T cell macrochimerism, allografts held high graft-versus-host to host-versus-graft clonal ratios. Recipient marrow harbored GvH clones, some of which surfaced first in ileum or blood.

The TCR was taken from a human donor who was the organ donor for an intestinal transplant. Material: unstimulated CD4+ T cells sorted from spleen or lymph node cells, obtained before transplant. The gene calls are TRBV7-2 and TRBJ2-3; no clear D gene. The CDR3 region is CASSYRKAPTDTQYF. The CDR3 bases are TGTGCCAGCAGCTACCGTAAAGCCCCCACAGATACGCAGTATTTT.